The sequence of this T cell receptor beta chain was determined in a study of cytomegalovirus exposure and HLA in healthy donors. Turning to this clone: The antigen is not known.

General study results and limits: The authors considered a cluster of highly shared sequence variants likely to be a sequencing artifact.

Per the germline V gene, CDR1 is MNHEY and CDR2 is SVGAGI. This CDR3 is 13 amino acids long. V lost 4 bases and J lost 6, with 9 bases in between. The study ran its PCR with 60 Vbeta and 13 Jbeta primers. Measured with immunoSEQ multiplex PCR; TCRdb has only the in-frame clones, and not every one. The sample records about 130,000 clones, almost 85% being singletons. Material: PBMCs. The V and J genes are TRBV6-5 and TRBJ2-2; D gene uncertain. This sequence was found in a boy younger than 10 in good health and CMV-seronegative. The CDR3 nucleotides read TGTGCCAGCAGTTTATATCGTGCCGGGGAGCTGTTTTTT. Amino acid sequence: CASSLYRAGELFF.